This is a list of T cell receptor beta chains from one sample in a study of blood T cell repertoires in COVID-19. Some clones are missing from TCRdb's copy, which holds only in-frame ones; the method was immunoSEQ multiplex PCR. The sample holds 90,000 to 120,000 clones, approximately 80% seen once. Sequenced sample: peripheral blood. These receptors were obtained from a woman older than 75 with active or convalescent COVID-19. The CDR3 runs from the conserved cysteine through the conserved F or W. D genes are given only for firm matches. Expanded clones get a size class; other rows say once, few or many, or leave the size out.

d_gene	abundance	j_gene	v_gene	CDR3nt	CDR3aa
-	-	TRBJ2-1	TRBV28	TGTGCCAGCAGTTTTTCGGGGAGAGGCAATGAGCAGTTCTTC	CASSFSGRGNEQFF
-	-	TRBJ1-3	TRBV28	TGTGCCAGCGGGTCAACAGGTCCCGAGAACAGAAACACCATATATTTT	CASGSTGPENRNTIYF
TRBD2	-	TRBJ2-3	TRBV28	TGTGCCAGCAGTTTAAATAGCGGGGGGTTCCTCGATACGCAGTATTTT	CASSLNSGGFLDTQYF
TRBD1	-	TRBJ2-7	TRBV5-1	TGCGCCAGCAGCCCAAGGACAGGGGGCGCCTCCTACGAGCAGTACTTC	CASSPRTGGASYEQYF
TRBD1	-	TRBJ1-3	TRBV4-1	TGCGCCAGCAGCCTAGGGACAGGGGGCCGTGGAAACACCATATATTTT	CASSLGTGGRGNTIYF
-	few	TRBJ2-7	TRBV3-1/TRBV3-2	TGTGCCAGCAGCCAAGCGCCGTACGGCGGGATCTACGGCTACGAGCAGTACTTC	CASSQAPYGGIYGYEQYF
-	-	TRBJ1-1	TRBV6-5	TGTGCCAGCAGTTTAGGACAGTCTCGATCGAGTTTCTTT	CASSLGQSRSSFF
TRBD1	-	TRBJ1-5	TRBV2	TGTGCCACCACAGGGGGCCTCAATCAGCCCCAGCATTTT	CATTGGLNQPQHF
-	-	TRBJ1-5	TRBV18	TGTGCCAGCTCCTACAGCTCCTCAGGGGCTAATCAGCCCCAGCATTTT	CASSYSSSGANQPQHF
TRBD1	-	TRBJ2-7	TRBV18	TGTGCCAGCTCAACCGGGACAGGACCCTACGAGCAGTACTTC	CASSTGTGPYEQYF
TRBD1	-	TRBJ2-2	TRBV28	TGTGCCAGCAGTTCACAGGGGTCCGGGGAGCTGTTTTTT	CASSSQGSGELFF
-	-	TRBJ1-5	TRBV15	TGTGCCACCAGCAGAGATCTACGGAGGGATCAGCCCCAGCATTTT	CATSRDLRRDQPQHF